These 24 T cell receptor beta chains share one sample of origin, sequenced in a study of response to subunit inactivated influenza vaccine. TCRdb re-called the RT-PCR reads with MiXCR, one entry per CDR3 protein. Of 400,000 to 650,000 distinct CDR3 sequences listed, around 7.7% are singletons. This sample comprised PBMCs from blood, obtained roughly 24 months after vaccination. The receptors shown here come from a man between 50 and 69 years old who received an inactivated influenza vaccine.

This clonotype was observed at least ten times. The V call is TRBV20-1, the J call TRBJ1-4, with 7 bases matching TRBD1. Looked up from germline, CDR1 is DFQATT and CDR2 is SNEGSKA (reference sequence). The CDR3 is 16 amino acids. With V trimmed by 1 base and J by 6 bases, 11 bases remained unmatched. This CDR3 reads CSARGFRGQEDEKLFF. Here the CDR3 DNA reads TGCAGTGCTAGAGGGTTTAGGGGGCAGGAGGATGAAAAACTGTTTTTT.

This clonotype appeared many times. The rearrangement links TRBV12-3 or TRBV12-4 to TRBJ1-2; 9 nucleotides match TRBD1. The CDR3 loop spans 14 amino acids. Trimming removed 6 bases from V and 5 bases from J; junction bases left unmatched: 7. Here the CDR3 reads CASSPQGALYGYTF. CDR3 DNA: TGTGCCAGCAGCCCACAGGGGGCGCTTTATGGCTACACCTTC.

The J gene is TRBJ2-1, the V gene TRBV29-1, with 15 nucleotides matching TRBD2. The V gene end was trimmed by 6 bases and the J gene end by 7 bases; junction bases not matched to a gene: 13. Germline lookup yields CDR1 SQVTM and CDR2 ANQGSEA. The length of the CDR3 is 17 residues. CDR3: CSVAGTSGRSSGNEQFF. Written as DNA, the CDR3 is TGCAGCGTGGCCGGGACTAGCGGGAGGTCCTCGGGGAATGAGCAGTTCTTC.

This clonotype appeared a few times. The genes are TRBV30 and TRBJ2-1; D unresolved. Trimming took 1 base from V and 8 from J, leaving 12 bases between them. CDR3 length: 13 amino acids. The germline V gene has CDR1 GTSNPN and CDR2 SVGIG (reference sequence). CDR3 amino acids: CAWSATSVYEQFF. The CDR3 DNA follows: TGTGCCTGGAGTGCCACCAGCGTCTATGAGCAGTTCTTC.

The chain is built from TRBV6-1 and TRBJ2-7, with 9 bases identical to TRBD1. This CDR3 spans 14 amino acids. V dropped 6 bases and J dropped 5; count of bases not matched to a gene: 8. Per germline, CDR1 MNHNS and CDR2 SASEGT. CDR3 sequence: CASSPLTGGDEQYF. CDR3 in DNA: TGTGCCAGCAGCCCCCTCACAGGGGGCGACGAGCAGTACTTC.

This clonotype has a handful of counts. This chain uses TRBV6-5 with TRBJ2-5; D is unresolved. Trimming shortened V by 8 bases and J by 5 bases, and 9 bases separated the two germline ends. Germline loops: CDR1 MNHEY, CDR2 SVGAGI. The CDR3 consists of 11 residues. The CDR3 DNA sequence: TGTGCCAGCGGGGTCCGGGAGACCCAGTACTTC. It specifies CASGVRETQYF.

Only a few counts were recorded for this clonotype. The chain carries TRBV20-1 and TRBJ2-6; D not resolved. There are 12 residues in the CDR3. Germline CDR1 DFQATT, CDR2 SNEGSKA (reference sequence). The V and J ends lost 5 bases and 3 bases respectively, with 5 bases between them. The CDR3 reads CSAPSGANVLTF. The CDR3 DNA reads TGCAGTGCTCCTAGTGGGGCCAACGTCCTGACTTTC.

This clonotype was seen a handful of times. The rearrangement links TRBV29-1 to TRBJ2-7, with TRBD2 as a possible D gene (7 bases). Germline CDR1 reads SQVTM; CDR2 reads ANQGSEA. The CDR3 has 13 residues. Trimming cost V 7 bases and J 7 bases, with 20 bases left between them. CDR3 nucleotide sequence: TGCAGCGCTTCGGGACTGGGAGGGGGAGAGCAGTACTTC. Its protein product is CSASGLGGGEQYF.

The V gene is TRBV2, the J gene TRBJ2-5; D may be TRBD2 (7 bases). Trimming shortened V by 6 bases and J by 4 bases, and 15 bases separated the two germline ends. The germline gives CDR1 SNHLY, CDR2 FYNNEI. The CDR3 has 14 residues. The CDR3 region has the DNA TGTGCCAGCAGGCCCCACGCGGGGGCAGAGACCCAGTACTTC. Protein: CASRPHAGAETQYF.

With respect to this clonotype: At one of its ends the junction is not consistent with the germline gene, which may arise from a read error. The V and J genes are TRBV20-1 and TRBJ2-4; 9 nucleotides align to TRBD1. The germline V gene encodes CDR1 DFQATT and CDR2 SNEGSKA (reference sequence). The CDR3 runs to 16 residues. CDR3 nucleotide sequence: TGCTGTGCTAGAGATTCGGACAGGGGAGCCAAAAACATTCAGTACTTC. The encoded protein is CCARDSDRGAKNIQYF.

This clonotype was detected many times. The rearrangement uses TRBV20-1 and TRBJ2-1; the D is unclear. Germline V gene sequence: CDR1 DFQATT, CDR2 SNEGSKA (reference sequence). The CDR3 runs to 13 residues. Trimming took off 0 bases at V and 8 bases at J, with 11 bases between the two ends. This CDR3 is CSAREAADHEQFF. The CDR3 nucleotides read TGCAGTGCTAGAGAAGCTGCGGATCATGAGCAGTTCTTC.

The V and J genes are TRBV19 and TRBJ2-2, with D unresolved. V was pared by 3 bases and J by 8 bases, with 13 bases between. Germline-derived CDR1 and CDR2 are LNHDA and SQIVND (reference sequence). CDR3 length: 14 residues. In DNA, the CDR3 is TGTGCCAGTAGTATTGCGAACGGGCAAGGGGAGCTGTTTTTT. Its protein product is CASSIANGQGELFF.

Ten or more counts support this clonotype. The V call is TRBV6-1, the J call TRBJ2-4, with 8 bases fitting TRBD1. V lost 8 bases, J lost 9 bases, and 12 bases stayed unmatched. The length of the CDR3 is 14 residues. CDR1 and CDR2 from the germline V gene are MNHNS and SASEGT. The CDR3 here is CASGLGQGKGIQYF. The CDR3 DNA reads TGTGCCAGCGGTCTTGGACAGGGAAAGGGCATTCAGTACTTC.

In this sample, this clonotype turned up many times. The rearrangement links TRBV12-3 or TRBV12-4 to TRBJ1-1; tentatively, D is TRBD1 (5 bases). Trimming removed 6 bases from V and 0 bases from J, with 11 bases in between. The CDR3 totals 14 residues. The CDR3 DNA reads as TGTGCCAGCAGCCTCCAGGGATTGAACACTGAAGCTTTCTTT. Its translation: CASSLQGLNTEAFF.

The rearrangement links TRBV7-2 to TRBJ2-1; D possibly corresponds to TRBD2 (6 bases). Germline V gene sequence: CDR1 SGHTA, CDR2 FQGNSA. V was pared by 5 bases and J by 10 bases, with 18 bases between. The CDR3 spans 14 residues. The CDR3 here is CASSNLRGRVEQFF. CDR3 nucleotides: TGTGCCAGCAGCAACTTGCGGGGAAGGGTGGAGCAGTTCTTC.

CDR3 sequence: CSARGTENEQYF. In DNA, the CDR3 is TGCAGTGCTAGGGGGACAGAAAACGAGCAGTACTTC. This rearrangement joins TRBV20-1 to TRBJ2-7; 7 nucleotides line up with TRBD1. The CDR3 length is 12 residues. Germline V CDR1 and CDR2: DFQATT, SNEGSKA (reference sequence). The trim removed 3 bases at V and 5 bases at J, leaving 4 bases unmatched.

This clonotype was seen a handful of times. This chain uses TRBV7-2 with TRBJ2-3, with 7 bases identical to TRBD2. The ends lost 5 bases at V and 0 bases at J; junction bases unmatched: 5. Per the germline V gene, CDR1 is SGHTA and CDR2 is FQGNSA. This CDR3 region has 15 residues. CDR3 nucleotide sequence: TGTGCCAGCAGCACACAAGCGGGGAGCACAGATACGCAGTATTTT. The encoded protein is CASSTQAGSTDTQYF.

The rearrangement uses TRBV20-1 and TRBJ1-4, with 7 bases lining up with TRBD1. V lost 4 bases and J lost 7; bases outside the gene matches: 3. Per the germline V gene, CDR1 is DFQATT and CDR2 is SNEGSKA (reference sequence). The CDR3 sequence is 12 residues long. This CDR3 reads CSATGTAEKLFF. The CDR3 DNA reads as TGCAGTGCTACGGGGACAGCTGAAAAACTGTTTTTT.

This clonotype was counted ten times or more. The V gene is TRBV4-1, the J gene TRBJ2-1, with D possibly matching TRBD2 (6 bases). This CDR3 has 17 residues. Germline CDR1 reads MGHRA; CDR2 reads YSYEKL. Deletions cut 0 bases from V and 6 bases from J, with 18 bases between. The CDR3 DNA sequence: TGCGCCAGCAGCCAAGATTTAGGTGTGCAGGGAGGCAATGAGCAGTTCTTC. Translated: CASSQDLGVQGGNEQFF.

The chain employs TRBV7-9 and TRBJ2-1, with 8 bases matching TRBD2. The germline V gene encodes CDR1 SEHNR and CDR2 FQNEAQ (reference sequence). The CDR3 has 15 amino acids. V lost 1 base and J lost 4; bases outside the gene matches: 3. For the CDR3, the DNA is TGTGCCAGCAGCTTAGACGGGGGGGAGTACAATGAGCAGTTCTTC. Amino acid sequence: CASSLDGGEYNEQFF.

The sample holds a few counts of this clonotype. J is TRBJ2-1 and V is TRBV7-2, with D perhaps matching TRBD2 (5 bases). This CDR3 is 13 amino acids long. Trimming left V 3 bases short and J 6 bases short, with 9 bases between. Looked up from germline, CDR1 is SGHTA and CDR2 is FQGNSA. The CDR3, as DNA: TGTGCCAGCAGCTTGAGAGGGTCCAATGAGCAGTTCTTC. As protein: CASSLRGSNEQFF.

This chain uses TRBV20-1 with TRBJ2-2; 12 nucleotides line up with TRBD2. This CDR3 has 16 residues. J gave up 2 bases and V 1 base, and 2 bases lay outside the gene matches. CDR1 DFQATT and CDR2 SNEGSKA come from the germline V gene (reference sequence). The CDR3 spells CSARGGLAGNTGELFF. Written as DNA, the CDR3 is TGCAGTGCTAGAGGGGGACTAGCGGGCAACACCGGGGAGCTGTTTTTT.

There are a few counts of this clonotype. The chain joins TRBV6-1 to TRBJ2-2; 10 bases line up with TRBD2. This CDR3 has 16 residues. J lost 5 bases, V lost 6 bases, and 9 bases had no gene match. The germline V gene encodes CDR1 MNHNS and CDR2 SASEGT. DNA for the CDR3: TGTGCCAGCAGCGGACTAGCGGTTTCAGGAACCGGGGAGCTGTTTTTT. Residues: CASSGLAVSGTGELFF.

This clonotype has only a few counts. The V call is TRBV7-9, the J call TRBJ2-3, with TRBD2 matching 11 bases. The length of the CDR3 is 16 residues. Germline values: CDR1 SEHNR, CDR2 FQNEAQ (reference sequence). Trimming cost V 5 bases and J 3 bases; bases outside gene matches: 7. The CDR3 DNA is TGTGCCAGCAGCCGTCCGACTAGCGGGGTAACAGATACGCAGTATTTT. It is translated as CASSRPTSGVTDTQYF. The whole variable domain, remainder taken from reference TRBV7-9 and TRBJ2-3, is DTGVSQNPRHKITKRGQNVTFRCDPISEHNRLYWYRQTLGQGPEFLTYFQNEAQLEKSRLLSDRFSAERPKGSFSTLEIQRTEQGDSAMYLCASSRPTSGVTDTQYFGPGTRLTVL.